These 32 T cell receptor beta chains originate from one sample sequenced in a study of T-cell reconstitution after alpha-beta-depleted transplantation in children. Unique molecular identifiers were used in preparing the TCRbeta library. TCRdb reprocessed the PCR reads via MiXCR and lists one record per CDR3 protein. The sample lists over 400,000 distinct CDR3 sequences, around an eighth seen once, with roughly 5.4% in the top ten. The specimen comprised PBMCs from the stem cell graft donor, sampled from the stem cell graft. These receptors came from a human donor who donated a stem cell graft to a child with combined immunodeficiency.

The table lists this clonotype with many counts. The chain links TRBV2 to TRBJ2-7; 9 bases fit TRBD2. The CDR3 runs 15 residues. Germline loops: CDR1 SNHLY, CDR2 FYNNEI. J lost 4 bases, V lost 1 base, and 5 bases had no gene match. CDR3 region: CASSEGSGSIYEQYF. The CDR3 DNA follows: TGTGCCAGCAGTGAAGGTAGCGGGAGTATATACGAGCAGTACTTC.

The chain couples TRBV11-2 to TRBJ2-3; the D is unclear. Germline V gene lookup returns CDR1 SGHAT and CDR2 FQNNGV. The V end was cut by 0 bases, the J end by 1 base, with 8 bases between. The CDR3 contains 15 residues. This chain's CDR3 is CASSLEFRGTDTQYF. The CDR3 bases are TGTGCCAGCAGCTTAGAATTCCGGGGCACAGATACGCAGTATTTT. The full variable domain, its missing parts supplied by reference TRBV11-2 and TRBJ2-3, is EAGVAQSPRYKIIEKRQSVAFWCNPISGHATLYWYQQILGQGPKLLIQFQNNGVVDDSQLPKDRFSAERLKGVDSTLKIQPAKLEDSAVYLCASSLEFRGTDTQYFGPGTRLTVL.

This chain links TRBV3-1 with TRBJ2-3, with TRBD2 as a possible D gene (6 bases). The ends were cut back, 4 bases at V and 6 bases at J, with 11 bases in the middle. Germline-derived CDR1 and CDR2 are LGHDT and YNNKEL (reference sequence). This CDR3 contains 13 residues. CDR3 loop: CASSRGSGDTQYF. CDR3 nucleotide sequence: TGTGCCAGCAGCCGGGGTAGCGGTGATACGCAGTATTTT.

This sequence joins TRBV6-2 or TRBV6-3 and TRBJ2-3, with D unresolved. V lost 8 bases, J lost 3 bases, and 6 bases lay in between. CDR1 MNHEY and CDR2 SVGEGT come from the germline V gene. This CDR3 has 11 amino acids. CDR3 protein: CASGVTDTQYF. In nucleotides, the CDR3 is TGTGCCAGCGGGGTTACAGATACGCAGTATTTT.

This clonotype was picked up a small number of times. The chain combines TRBV25-1 with TRBJ2-5; D gene uncertain. CDR1 is MGHDK, CDR2 SYGVNS, per germline. V lost 3 bases and J 5 bases, leaving 16 bases between the germline ends. The CDR3 is 15 amino acids. The CDR3 here is CASSERLGRSETQYF. The CDR3 nucleotides are TGTGCCAGCAGTGAGCGTTTAGGGCGGTCGGAGACCCAGTACTTC.

The chain combines TRBV20-1 with TRBJ1-3; 7 positions match TRBD1. CDR1 is DFQATT, CDR2 SNEGSKA, per germline (reference sequence). The J segment lost 0 bases and the V segment lost 3 bases, leaving 5 bases of the junction unmatched. This CDR3 region has 15 residues. The CDR3 loop is CSASSDRVSGNTIYF. CDR3 nucleotides: TGCAGTGCTAGTTCTGACAGGGTCTCTGGAAACACCATATATTTT.

The chain carries TRBV5-6 and TRBJ1-4; D uncertain. The germline gives CDR1 SGHDT, CDR2 YYEEEE. The V gene lost 0 bases and the J gene lost 8 bases, with 11 bases spanning the gap. The CDR3 runs to 14 residues. In nucleotides, the CDR3 is TGTGCCAGCAGCTTGGCTGGACTGAGCGAAAAACTGTTTTTT. It is translated as CASSLAGLSEKLFF.

This clonotype appeared many times. The chain is built from TRBV15 and TRBJ2-7; 11 nucleotides line up with TRBD2. Per the germline V gene, CDR1 is LNHNV and CDR2 is YYDKDF (reference sequence). Germline trimming cut 3 bases from V and 5 bases from J; bases unmatched to any gene: 6. The CDR3 length is 15 residues. CDR3 region: CATSRDGLAGDEQYF. In nucleotides, the CDR3 is TGTGCCACCAGCAGGGACGGACTAGCGGGTGACGAGCAGTACTTC.

The sample holds many counts of this clonotype. V is TRBV12-3 or TRBV12-4 and J is TRBJ2-1; 14 bases agree with TRBD2. The CDR3 is made up of 18 amino acids. V shed 5 bases and J 8 bases; nucleotides not matched to a gene: 14. This CDR3 reads CASSLPSRTSGRWYEQFF. The DNA of the CDR3 is TGTGCCAGCAGTCTCCCATCCCGGACTAGCGGGAGGTGGTATGAGCAGTTCTTC.

This clonotype was found many times. The V call is TRBV5-1, the J call TRBJ2-2, with D possibly being TRBD1 (6 bases). The germline V and J ends were trimmed by 6 bases and 0 bases, with 12 bases remaining between them. This CDR3 has 15 residues. Germline CDR1 is SGHRS and CDR2 is YFSETQ. The CDR3 DNA sequence: TGCGCCAGCAATAAGGGGGATGCGAACACCGGGGAGCTGTTTTTT. Amino acid sequence: CASNKGDANTGELFF.

This chain connects TRBV10-3 to TRBJ2-7; 11 bases agree with TRBD2. Germline V gene data show CDR1 as ENHRY and CDR2 as SYGVKD. The CDR3 sequence is 14 residues long. V shed 11 bases, J shed 4 bases, and the junction held 10 bases outside the gene matches. This chain's CDR3 is CAASLAGETYEQYF. For the CDR3, the DNA is TGTGCCGCTTCACTAGCGGGAGAAACATACGAGCAGTACTTC.

For the CDR3, the DNA is TGCAGCGCCCGTTCAGGGGAGCTGTTTTTT. This codes for CSARSGELFF. The rearrangement links TRBV29-1 to TRBJ2-2, with D hard to call. The germline V gene has CDR1 SQVTM and CDR2 ANQGSEA. Trimming stripped 7 bases from V and 8 bases from J, with 8 bases between. This CDR3 spans 10 amino acids.

This clonotype was detected a few times. The chain combines TRBV6-5 with TRBJ2-1; 7 nucleotides match TRBD2. This CDR3 region has 18 residues. Trimming cost V 2 bases and J 0 bases; bases outside gene matches: 10. Germline V gene data show CDR1 as MNHEY and CDR2 as SVGAGI. In nucleotides, the CDR3 is TGTGCCAGCAGTTACAAGGCCCGAGCGGGGAGCTCCTACAATGAGCAGTTCTTC. Residues: CASSYKARAGSSYNEQFF.

This clonotype was detected a few times. V and J are TRBV10-3 and TRBJ2-5; 7 nucleotides line up with TRBD2. J lost 5 bases, V lost 5 bases, and 14 bases had no gene match. Germline CDR1 and CDR2: ENHRY and SYGVKD. This CDR3 spans 16 amino acids. CDR3 in amino acids: CAISYTSAGLGETQYF. In nucleotides, the CDR3 is TGTGCCATCAGTTATACTAGCGCGGGCCTCGGGGAGACCCAGTACTTC.

The chain joins TRBV7-2 to TRBJ1-1; maybe TRBD1 (5 bases). This CDR3 region has 13 residues. The V end was cut by 2 bases, the J end by 6 bases, with 10 bases between. Germline V gene lookup returns CDR1 SGHTA and CDR2 FQGNSA. The CDR3 is CASSLKGAAEAFF. CDR3 sequence (DNA): TGTGCCAGCAGCTTAAAAGGGGCGGCTGAAGCTTTCTTT.

In its sample, this clonotype was seen many times. The chain employs TRBV6-5 and TRBJ1-2; unclear D gene. This CDR3 region has 14 residues. V lost 7 bases to trimming and J lost 0 bases, with 12 bases between them. Germline V gives CDR1 MNHEY, CDR2 SVGAGI. The DNA of the CDR3 is TGTGCCAGCATCCCAGGACGAACTAACTATGGCTACACCTTC. It yields the protein CASIPGRTNYGYTF.

A few counts support this clonotype. The V call is TRBV5-1, the J call TRBJ1-6; TRBD1 is a possible D gene (6 bases). V dropped 4 bases and J dropped 7 bases, with 6 bases sitting between them. Germline V gene sequence: CDR1 SGHRS, CDR2 YFSETQ. CDR3 size: 12 residues. CDR3 sequence: CASSGTNSPLHF. CDR3 nucleotide sequence: TGCGCCAGCAGCGGGACAAATTCACCCCTCCACTTT.

Ten or more counts support this clonotype. This rearrangement joins TRBV20-1 to TRBJ2-2; D call uncertain. CDR1 is DFQATT, CDR2 SNEGSKA, per germline (reference sequence). V gave up 2 bases and J gave up 0 bases, with 4 bases separating them. The CDR3 covers 13 residues. This CDR3 reads CSARKPNTGELFF. Here the CDR3 DNA reads TGCAGTGCTAGAAAACCGAACACCGGGGAGCTGTTTTTT.

This clonotype has a count of ten or more. The rearrangement uses TRBV25-1 and TRBJ2-5; 7 bases align to TRBD2. Trimming cost V 3 bases and J 2 bases; bases outside gene matches: 6. This CDR3 region has 15 residues. Germline assignment: CDR1 MGHDK and CDR2 SYGVNS. CDR3 loop: CASSDLASGQETQYF. The CDR3 DNA is TGTGCCAGCAGTGATCTGGCTAGCGGTCAAGAGACCCAGTACTTC.

This clonotype came up a few times. The chain links TRBV2 to TRBJ2-3; 15 positions match TRBD2. The CDR3 length is 17 residues. Germline loops: CDR1 SNHLY, CDR2 FYNNEI. J lost 2 bases, V lost 6 bases, and 6 bases had no gene match. DNA of the CDR3: TGTGCCAGCAGCCCCGGACTAGCGGGGGGGAACACAGATACGCAGTATTTT. Protein product: CASSPGLAGGNTDTQYF.

This clonotype was counted ten times or more. V and J are TRBV12-3 or TRBV12-4 and TRBJ2-1; perhaps TRBD2 as D (6 bases). CDR3 length: 15 residues. V was pared by 0 bases and J by 9 bases, with 15 bases between. CDR3 DNA: TGTGCCAGCAGTTTAGCGGGAGGTCGCGTGTTTGAGCAGTTCTTC. Protein: CASSLAGGRVFEQFF.

The rearrangement links TRBV12-3 or TRBV12-4 to TRBJ2-1; D possibly corresponds to TRBD2 (6 bases). This CDR3 is built from 16 residues. V lost 2 bases and J 6 bases, leaving 17 bases between the germline ends. CDR3 region: CASSLTPGGLRNEQFF. The CDR3 DNA follows: TGTGCCAGCAGTTTAACGCCCGGGGGACTCCGCAATGAGCAGTTCTTC.

This clonotype was observed a handful of times. V usage is TRBV5-5 and J usage is TRBJ1-6; 8 bases map to TRBD1. The CDR3 sequence is 14 residues long. The V gene end was trimmed by 3 bases and the J gene end by 10 bases; junction bases not matched to a gene: 6. The V gene's germline CDR1 is SGHKS and CDR2 YYEKEE (reference sequence). The CDR3 bases are TGTGCCAGCAGCTCAGGACAGGGCAACTCACCCCTCCACTTT. Translating gives CASSSGQGNSPLHF.

The sample holds many counts of this clonotype. This chain connects TRBV20-1 to TRBJ1-6; TRBD1 aligns across 10 bases. The germline gives CDR1 DFQATT, CDR2 SNEGSKA (reference sequence). V lost 4 bases, J lost 7 bases, and 7 bases stayed unmatched. CDR3 size: 15 residues. For the CDR3, the DNA is TGCAGTGCTACCCATCGGGACAGGGGCAATTCACCCCTCCACTTT. This sequence encodes CSATHRDRGNSPLHF.

At least ten counts were recorded for this clonotype. The chain employs TRBV15 and TRBJ2-5; TRBD1 matches at 7 bases. Germline assignment: CDR1 LNHNV and CDR2 YYDKDF (reference sequence). Unmatched junction bases numbered 9, after V lost 3 bases and J lost 2 bases. CDR3 length equals 16 residues. The CDR3 protein is CATSRRQGFDQETQYF. CDR3 in DNA: TGTGCCACCAGCAGGAGACAGGGATTCGATCAAGAGACCCAGTACTTC.

This clonotype was picked up many times. V gene TRBV12-3 or TRBV12-4 combines with J gene TRBJ2-1; D is unresolved. This CDR3 comprises 13 residues. The V gene lost 5 bases and the J gene lost 2 bases, with 7 bases spanning the gap. CDR3 amino acids: CASSPATYNEQFF. The CDR3, as DNA: TGTGCCAGCAGTCCCGCGACCTACAATGAGCAGTTCTTC.

In this sample, this clonotype turned up a few times. V usage is TRBV5-1 and J usage is TRBJ2-2, with 11 bases fitting TRBD2. The junction had 5 bases not matched to a gene; V was cut back by 4 bases and J by 0 bases. This CDR3 is 17 amino acids long. Germline CDR1 and CDR2: SGHRS and YFSETQ. In DNA form, the CDR3 reads TGCGCCAGCAGCGAACTAGCGGGGGCCACGAACACCGGGGAGCTGTTTTTT. Protein product: CASSELAGATNTGELFF.

This rearrangement joins TRBV7-3 to TRBJ2-5, with 11 bases lining up with TRBD2. The CDR3 has 18 amino acids. V lost 5 bases, J lost 5 bases, and 16 bases stayed unmatched. The germline V gene encodes CDR1 SGHTA and CDR2 FQGTGA. CDR3 amino acids: CASSPNRLAGGPGETQYF. The CDR3, as DNA: TGTGCCAGCAGCCCTAACAGGCTAGCGGGAGGCCCAGGGGAGACCCAGTACTTC.

This clonotype was counted ten times or more. The genes are TRBV7-2 and TRBJ1-2; tentative D call: TRBD1 (5 bases). The CDR3 is 15 residues long. Trimming took 4 bases from V and 5 from J, leaving 17 bases between them. Germline lookup yields CDR1 SGHTA and CDR2 FQGNSA. The CDR3 bases are TGTGCCAGCAGCTCTTCCCCGCCAGGGCCGTATGGCTACACCTTC. This codes for CASSSSPPGPYGYTF.

This clonotype was counted at least ten times. The chain is built from TRBV5-1 and TRBJ1-1; 7 bases map to TRBD1. This CDR3 is built from 13 residues. The germline V gene encodes CDR1 SGHRS and CDR2 YFSETQ. Trimming removed 5 bases from V and 5 bases from J; junction bases left unmatched: 6. This chain's CDR3 is CASSLETGTEAFF. CDR3 nucleotides: TGCGCCAGCAGTCTTGAGACAGGGACTGAAGCTTTCTTT.

This clonotype was seen a few times. The chain links TRBV6-2 or TRBV6-3 to TRBJ2-3; unclear D gene. This CDR3 has 15 amino acids. Per germline, CDR1 MNHEY and CDR2 SVGEGT. Trimming cost V 4 bases and J 1 base, with 12 bases left between them. The CDR3 nucleotides read TGTGCCAGCAGTTGGACGAGAGTGCGCACAGATACGCAGTATTTT. It is translated as CASSWTRVRTDTQYF.

This clonotype turned up a few times. The CDR3 spells CASSGVRGNTEAFF. CDR3 sequence (DNA): TGTGCCAGCAGCGGCGTCCGGGGGAACACTGAAGCTTTCTTT. The V call is TRBV9, the J call TRBJ1-1; D unresolved. CDR3 size: 14 residues. Germline V gene lookup returns CDR1 SGDLS and CDR2 YYNGEE. V was trimmed by 3 bases and J by 1 base, leaving 10 bases between them.